The 13 T cell receptor beta chains reported below all come from one sample, sequenced in a study of CD8+ T cells in alopecia areata. cDNA prepared by RNA extraction and subsequent reverse transcription served as the template for sequencing. Method: immunoSEQ multiplex PCR; TCRdb's copy keeps in-frame clones and lacks some. The sample shows around 190,000 clones, 55% to 70% of them seen only once. Indicated treatment: oral pan-JAK inhibitor, 5-10 mg twice daily. Here the sequenced sample was CD4+ T cells sorted from blood, taken at week 4, from a patient treated with tofacitinib. The receptors shown here come from a human donor with alopecia areata.

The J gene is TRBJ1-2, the V gene TRBV30, with 7 positions matching TRBD1. Germline assignment: CDR1 GTSNPN and CDR2 SVGIG (reference sequence). After removal of 1 base from V and 2 bases from J, the junction contained 7 bases not matched to a gene. CDR3 length: 15 amino acids. The CDR3 here is CAWSGLLTGNYGYTF. The CDR3 DNA is TGTGCCTGGAGTGGTCTGTTGACAGGGAACTATGGCTACACCTTC.

The rearrangement uses TRBV7-6 and TRBJ1-3; 7 nucleotides agree with TRBD1. This CDR3 is built from 15 residues. V lost 1 base to trimming and J lost 3 bases; unmatched junction nucleotides: 3. Germline CDR1 reads SGHVS; CDR2 reads FNYEAQ. The CDR3, as DNA: TGTGCCAGCAGCTTAGGCAGGGGGAGTGGAAACACCATATATTTT. Amino acid sequence: CASSLGRGSGNTIYF. The variable domain in full, completed from reference TRBV7-6 and TRBJ1-3, reads GAGVSQSPRYKVTKRGQDVALRCDPISGHVSLYWYRQALGQGPEFLTYFNYEAQQDKSGLPNDRFSAERPEGSISTLTIQRTEQRDSAMYRCASSLGRGSGNTIYFGEGSWLTVV.

This clone has only a few counts. The V gene is TRBV4-2, the J gene TRBJ2-5, with TRBD2 matching over 8 bases. CDR3 length: 15 residues. Germline V lookup: CDR1 LGHNA, CDR2 YNFKEQ. J was trimmed by 5 bases and V by 3 bases; bases with no gene match: 8. The CDR3 protein is CASSQGKAGDETQYF. CDR3 coding DNA: TGTGCCAGCAGCCAGGGGAAAGCGGGGGACGAGACCCAGTACTTC.

This clone was counted a few times. The chain has TRBV6-5 and TRBJ2-7; TRBD1 matches 7 bases. V lost 4 bases, J lost 3 bases, and 9 bases stayed unmatched. The CDR3 covers 15 residues. The germline gives CDR1 MNHEY, CDR2 SVGAGI. CDR3 nucleotide sequence: TGTGCCAGCAGTTCCGGACAGGTTGGGGTCTACGAGCAGTACTTC. Protein sequence: CASSSGQVGVYEQYF.

This chain uses TRBV9 with TRBJ2-5, with 11 bases aligning to TRBD2. The germline V gene has CDR1 SGDLS and CDR2 YYNGEE. The CDR3 runs 16 residues. The trim removed 0 bases at V and 5 bases at J, leaving 6 bases unmatched. The CDR3 region has the DNA TGTGCCAGCAGCGTAGCCCTAGCGGGGGGCGCGGAGACCCAGTACTTC. This gives the protein CASSVALAGGAETQYF.

This chain joins TRBV2 and TRBJ1-5; D ambiguous. Germline CDR1 and CDR2: SNHLY and FYNNEI. CDR3 length: 16 residues. The V end was cut by 1 base, the J end by 0 bases, with 10 bases between. CDR3 nucleotides: TGTGCCAGCAGTGAAGAAGGCGCCATTAGCAATCAGCCCCAGCATTTT. It codes for CASSEEGAISNQPQHF.

This chain links TRBV29-1 with TRBJ1-4; possible D gene TRBD1, 6 bases. Deletions cut 7 bases from V and 8 bases from J, with 14 bases between. This CDR3 region has 12 residues. From germline, CDR1 is SQVTM and CDR2 ANQGSEA. This chain's CDR3 is CSGGQSGEKLFF. The CDR3 coding sequence is TGCAGCGGGGGGCAGTCTGGGGAAAAACTGTTTTTT.

The gene calls are TRBV18 and TRBJ2-1; D is possibly TRBD2 (5 bases). This CDR3 is 15 amino acids long. Looked up from germline, CDR1 is KGHSH and CDR2 is LQKENI. V was trimmed by 5 bases and J by 0 bases, leaving 11 bases between them. In DNA, the CDR3 is TGTGCCAGCTCATCCAGACTAAGCTCCTACAATGAGCAGTTCTTC. It is translated as CASSSRLSSYNEQFF.

J is TRBJ1-2 and V is TRBV7-9; D ambiguous. The CDR3 spans 13 residues. V gave up 3 bases and J gave up 4 bases, with 9 bases separating them. The germline V gene has CDR1 SEHNR and CDR2 FQNEAQ (reference sequence). The chain's CDR3 is CASSFRDTYGYTF. The CDR3 coding sequence is TGTGCCAGCAGCTTCCGGGATACCTATGGCTACACCTTC.

The CDR3 sequence is CASRSTGDNSPLHF. CDR3 in DNA: TGTGCCAGCAGATCGACAGGTGATAATTCACCCCTCCACTTT. The chain uses TRBV2 and TRBJ1-6; the D gene is possibly TRBD1 (6 bases). Germline assignment: CDR1 SNHLY and CDR2 FYNNEI. The germline V and J ends were trimmed by 6 bases and 5 bases, with 11 bases remaining between them. The CDR3 spans 14 residues.

The J gene is TRBJ2-5, the V gene TRBV11-2; the D is unclear. Matching the DNA end better, TRBJ2-7 makes the J call doubtful. The germline CDR1 and CDR2 sequences are SGHAT and FQNNGV. The CDR3 runs 15 residues. CDR3 residues: CASSLVQVSSYEQYF. DNA for the CDR3: TGTGCCAGCAGCTTGGTCCAGGTTAGCTCCTACGAGCAGTACTTC.

The chain carries TRBV5-6 and TRBJ2-7; D is possibly TRBD2 (6 bases). The CDR3 extends over 16 amino acids. Trimming pared 4 bases from V and 5 bases from J, leaving 22 bases between. Germline V CDR1 and CDR2: SGHDT, YYEEEE. For the CDR3, the DNA is TGTGCCAGCAGCGCCGTACAACTAGCTGGAATGGACGAGCAGTACTTC. Its translation is CASSAVQLAGMDEQYF.

The chain recombines TRBV9 with TRBJ2-7, with TRBD1 identical over 9 bases. Germline V gene lookup returns CDR1 SGDLS and CDR2 YYNGEE. V shed 2 bases, J shed 5 bases, and the junction held 8 bases outside the gene matches. The CDR3 is 15 amino acids. The CDR3 loop reads CASSVLGTGSHEQYF. DNA for the CDR3: TGTGCCAGCAGCGTCCTCGGGACAGGGTCACACGAGCAGTACTTC.